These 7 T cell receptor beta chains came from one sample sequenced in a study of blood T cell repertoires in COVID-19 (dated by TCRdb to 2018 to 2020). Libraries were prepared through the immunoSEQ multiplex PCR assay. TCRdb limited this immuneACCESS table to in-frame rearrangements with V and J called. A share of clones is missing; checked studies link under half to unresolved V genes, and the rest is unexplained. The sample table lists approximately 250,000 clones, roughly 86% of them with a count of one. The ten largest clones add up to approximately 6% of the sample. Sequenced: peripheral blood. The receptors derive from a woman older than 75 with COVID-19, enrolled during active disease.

The CDR3 sequence: CASAEGGGSTEAFF. The DNA of the CDR3 is TGCGCCAGCGCTGAGGGAGGAGGAAGCACTGAAGCTTTCTTT. The V and J genes are TRBV5-1 and TRBJ1-1; no clear D gene. Deletions cut 7 bases from V and 4 bases from J, with 17 bases between. The germline V gene encodes CDR1 SGHRS and CDR2 YFSETQ. The CDR3 loop spans 14 amino acids.

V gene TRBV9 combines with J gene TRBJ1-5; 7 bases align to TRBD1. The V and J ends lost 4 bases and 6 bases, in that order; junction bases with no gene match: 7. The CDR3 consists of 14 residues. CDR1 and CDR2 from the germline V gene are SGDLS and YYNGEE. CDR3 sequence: CASSRQGGTQPQHF. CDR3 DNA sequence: TGTGCCAGCAGCCGACAGGGAGGAACTCAGCCCCAGCATTTT.

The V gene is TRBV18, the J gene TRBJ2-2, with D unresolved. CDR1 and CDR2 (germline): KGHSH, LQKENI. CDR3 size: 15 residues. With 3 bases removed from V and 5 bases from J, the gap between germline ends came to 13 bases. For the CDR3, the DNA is TGTGCCAGCTCACCGCCAACCGCCGGGACCGGGGAGCTGTTTTTT. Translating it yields CASSPPTAGTGELFF. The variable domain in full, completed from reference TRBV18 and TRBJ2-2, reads NAGVMQNPRHLVRRRGQEARLRCSPMKGHSHVYWYRQLPEEGLKFMVYLQKENIIDESGMPKERFSAEFPKEGPSILRIQQVVRGDSAAYFCASSPPTAGTGELFFGEGSRLTVL.

The CDR3, as DNA: TGTGCCAGCAGCTTTACTAACTATGGCTACACCTTC. Protein product: CASSFTNYGYTF. The rearrangement uses TRBV7-2 and TRBJ1-2; D is uncertain. Germline-derived CDR1 and CDR2 are SGHTA and FQGNSA. V was pared by 3 bases and J by 0 bases, with 2 bases between. The CDR3 consists of 12 residues. Drawing the rest from reference TRBV7-2 and TRBJ1-2, the complete variable domain is GAGVSQSPSNKVTEKGKDVELRCDPISGHTALYWYRQSLGQGLEFLIYFQGNSAPDKSGLPSDRFSAERTGGSVSTLTIQRTQQEDSAVYLCASSFTNYGYTFGSGTRLTVV.

CDR3 residues: CASSLSTVRGQSGYTF. DNA of the CDR3: TGTGCCAGCAGTTTATCGACGGTAAGAGGACAGAGTGGCTACACCTTC. The chain is built from TRBV28 and TRBJ1-2; possibly TRBD1 for D (6 bases). Between the trimmed V and J ends, which lost 1 base and 7 bases, there was a span of 19 bases. The CDR3 length is 16 residues. Germline CDR1 reads MDHEN; CDR2 reads SYDVKM.

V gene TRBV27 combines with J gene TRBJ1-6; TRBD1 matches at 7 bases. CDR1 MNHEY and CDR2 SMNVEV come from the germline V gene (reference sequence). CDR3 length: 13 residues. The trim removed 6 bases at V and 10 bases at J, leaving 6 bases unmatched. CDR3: CASREQGPSPLHF. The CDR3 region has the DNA TGTGCCAGCAGGGAACAGGGGCCCTCACCCCTCCACTTT.

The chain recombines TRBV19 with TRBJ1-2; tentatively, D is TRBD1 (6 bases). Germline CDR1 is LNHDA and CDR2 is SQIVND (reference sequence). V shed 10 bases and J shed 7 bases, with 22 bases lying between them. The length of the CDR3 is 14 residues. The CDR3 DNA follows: TGTGCCACGGTACAGGGACCCACGAGCGCTGGCTACACCTTC. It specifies CATVQGPTSAGYTF.